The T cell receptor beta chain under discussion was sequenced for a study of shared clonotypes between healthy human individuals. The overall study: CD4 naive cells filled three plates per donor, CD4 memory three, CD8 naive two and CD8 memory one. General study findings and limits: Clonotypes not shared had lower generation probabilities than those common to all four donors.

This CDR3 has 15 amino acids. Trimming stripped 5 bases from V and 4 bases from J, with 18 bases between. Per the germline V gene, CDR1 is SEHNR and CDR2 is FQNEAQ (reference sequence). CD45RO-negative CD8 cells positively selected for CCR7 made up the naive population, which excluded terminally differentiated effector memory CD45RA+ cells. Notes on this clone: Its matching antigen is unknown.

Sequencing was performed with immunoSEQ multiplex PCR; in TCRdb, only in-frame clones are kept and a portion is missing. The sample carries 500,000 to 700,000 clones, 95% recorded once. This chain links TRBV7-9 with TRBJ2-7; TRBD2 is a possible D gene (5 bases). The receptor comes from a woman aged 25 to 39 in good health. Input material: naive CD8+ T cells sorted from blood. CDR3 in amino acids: CASSPVREGPYEQYF. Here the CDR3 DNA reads TGTGCCAGCAGCCCAGTCCGAGAGGGCCCATACGAGCAGTACTTC.